The sequence of this T cell receptor beta chain was determined in a study of blood T cell repertoires in COVID-19. For the study at large: Some COVID-19 samples were acute and others convalescent; all came from the United States, Italy and Spain. Nucleic acid was either cDNA or gDNA, and it came from T cells, B-cell-depleted T cells, or PBMCs.

CDR3 length equals 16 residues. Germline V gives CDR1 KGHDR, CDR2 SFDVKD. J was trimmed by 4 bases and V by 4 bases; bases with no gene match: 8. In the study's own analysis: Reference gene primer amplification gave estimated nucleated cell counts. The data were produced by immunoSEQ multiplex PCR, yet TCRdb's version contains in-frame clones alone and is incomplete. The V and J calls and the clone size are those of that table, but D and trimming were determined from the DNA. This table holds a few hundred thousand clones, approximately 90% found once. This TCR came from a woman aged 60 to 75 with acute or convalescent COVID-19. The sample was peripheral blood. This chain connects TRBV24-1 to TRBJ2-3; 9 bases align to TRBD2. The chain's CDR3 is CATSDPIAGVADTQYF. The DNA for the CDR3 is TGTGCCACCAGTGACCCTATAGCGGGAGTGGCAGATACGCAGTATTTT.